This T cell receptor (beta chain) appears in the sequencing data of a study of regulatory T cells in long-lasting Graves disease. Study outcomes and limitations: Newly diagnosed patients shared 1,000 or so public clonotypes; persistent patients shared approximately 2,700.

Germline V lookup: CDR1 DFQATT, CDR2 SNEGSKA (reference sequence). The length of the CDR3 is 10 residues. V shed 0 bases and J shed 5 bases, with 1 base lying between them. Time point described: newly diagnosed GD, antithyroid drugs for less than 3 months. RNA extracted from PBMCs served as the sequencing template. Roughly 9 milliliters of peripheral blood were taken and placed in EDTA tubes. There are many counts of this clonotype. As yet, its antigen is unknown. Both iRepertoire HTBI primers and Arm-PCR of CDR3 regions were used to build the TCR beta libraries. TCRdb ran MiXCR on the multiplex PCR reads and lists one entry per CDR3 protein. Counted here are a few hundred thousand distinct CDR3 sequences, approximately 18% occurring once; the ten biggest clones make up 10% to 15%. The same data also contributed to another study, on T cells in Graves' hyperthyroidism and ophthalmopathy. From that study: Model-based prediction identified ophthalmopathy a median roughly six months prior to its onset.

The specimen was peripheral blood mononuclear cells (PBMCs), collected at new diagnosis, from a patient treated with antithyroid drugs. V gene TRBV20-1 combines with J gene TRBJ2-5; D is undetermined. This clonotype originated in a woman in her twenties or thirties with Graves disease. CDR3 region: CSAREETQYF. CDR3 DNA sequence: TGCAGTGCTAGAGAGGAGACCCAGTACTTC.